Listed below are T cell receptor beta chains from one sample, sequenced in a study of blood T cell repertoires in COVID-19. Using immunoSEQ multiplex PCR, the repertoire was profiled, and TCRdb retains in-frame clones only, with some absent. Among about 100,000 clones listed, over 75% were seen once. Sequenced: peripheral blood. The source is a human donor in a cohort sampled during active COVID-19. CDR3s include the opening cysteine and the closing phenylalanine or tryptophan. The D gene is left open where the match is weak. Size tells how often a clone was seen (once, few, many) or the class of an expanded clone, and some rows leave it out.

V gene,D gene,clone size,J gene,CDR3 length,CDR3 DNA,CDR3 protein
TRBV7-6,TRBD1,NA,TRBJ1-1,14,TGTGCCAGCAGCTTAGGACAGGGTTACACTGAAGCTTTCTTT,CASSLGQGYTEAFF
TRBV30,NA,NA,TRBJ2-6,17,TGTGCCTGGAGTGAGCGCAGCGGCCTCTCTGGGGCCAACGTCCTGACTTTC,CAWSERSGLSGANVLTF
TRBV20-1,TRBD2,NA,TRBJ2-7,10,TGCAGTGTCGGGACTAGCGAGCAGTACTTC,CSVGTSEQYF
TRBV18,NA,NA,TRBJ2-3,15,TGTGCCAGCTCCCGGGGACACTCGAGCACAGATACGCAGTATTTT,CASSRGHSSTDTQYF
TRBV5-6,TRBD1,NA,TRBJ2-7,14,TGTGCCAGCAGCTTGACTCACCGGGACAGGGAGCAGTACTTC,CASSLTHRDREQYF
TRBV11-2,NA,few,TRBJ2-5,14,TGTGCCAGCAGCGAGACTGGATATGGAGAGACCCAGTACTTC,CASSETGYGETQYF
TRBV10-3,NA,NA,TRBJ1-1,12,TGTGCCATCGCAGGGGCAAGGACTGAAGCTTTCTTT,CAIAGARTEAFF
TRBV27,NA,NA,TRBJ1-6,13,TGTGCCAGCAGTTTGGGAGTGCATTCACCCCTCCACTTT,CASSLGVHSPLHF
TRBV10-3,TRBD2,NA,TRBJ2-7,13,TGTGCCATCGGGGAAGGGACTATCTACGAGCAGTACTTC,CAIGEGTIYEQYF
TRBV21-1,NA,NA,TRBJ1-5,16,TGTGCCAGCAGTCGAGCGGACCCAGACGGCAATCAGCCCCAGCATTTT,CASSRADPDGNQPQHF
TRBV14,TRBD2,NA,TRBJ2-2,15,TGTGCCAGCAGCCATAGCGGGAGGGCCTCCGGGGAGCTGTTTTTT,CASSHSGRASGELFF
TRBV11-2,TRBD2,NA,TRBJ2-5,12,TGTGCCAGCGGAGCGGGGGGAGGGTCCCAGTACTTC,CASGAGGGSQYF
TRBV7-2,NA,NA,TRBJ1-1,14,TGTGCCAGCGGAAGGGGAAACTTGAACACTGAAGCTTTCTTT,CASGRGNLNTEAFF
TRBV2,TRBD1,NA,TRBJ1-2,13,TGTGCCAGCCCGGACAGGGGGTTTGGGGGCTACACCTTC,CASPDRGFGGYTF
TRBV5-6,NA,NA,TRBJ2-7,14,TGTGCCAGCAGCTTGGGCAGGGATGTCTACGAGCAGTACTTC,CASSLGRDVYEQYF
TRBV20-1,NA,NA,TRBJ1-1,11,TGCAGTGCTAGGGAGGTGAATGGAGCTTTCTTT,CSAREVNGAFF
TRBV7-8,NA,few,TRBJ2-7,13,TGTGCCAGCAGCTTTCAGACAGGTTTAGAGCAGTACTTC,CASSFQTGLEQYF
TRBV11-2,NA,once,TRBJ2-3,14,TGTGCCAGCAGCTTAGAAATACTTAGCGATACGCAGTATTTT,CASSLEILSDTQYF
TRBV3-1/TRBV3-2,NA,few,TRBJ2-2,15,TGTGCCAGCAGCCAAGATTCAGCTAGCACCGGGGAGCTGTTTTTT,CASSQDSASTGELFF
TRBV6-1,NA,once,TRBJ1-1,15,TGTGCCAGCAGTGAAGTTCACATTTACCCATCTGAAGCTTTCTTT,CASSEVHIYPSEAFF
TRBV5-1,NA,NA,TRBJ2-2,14,TGCGCCAGCAGCTTACAGGGAGACACCGGGGAGCTGTTTTTT,CASSLQGDTGELFF
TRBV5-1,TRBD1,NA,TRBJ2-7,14,TGCGCCAGCAGCTTGCGGGACAGGGGCTACGAGCAGTACTTC,CASSLRDRGYEQYF